This T cell receptor (beta chain) is from a study of neurological immune-mediated disorders. Findings and limits, study-wide: The most TCR clonal expansion was seen in HTLV-1-associated myelopathy, and the least was seen in multiple sclerosis, which fell below healthy controls.

This clonotype was counted ten times or more. Its specificity is unknown. Germline CDR1 and CDR2: SGHTA and FQGNSA. This CDR3 comprises 14 residues. The V gene lost 4 bases and the J gene lost 3 bases, with 12 bases spanning the gap. Synthesis of cDNA was carried out by template-switch 5'RACE. The reaction used 10-nucleotide random UMIs. TCRdb fed the 5' RACE reads into MiXCR, producing one record per CDR3 protein. The sample shows 45,000 to 50,000 distinct CDR3 sequences, around 4% of them seen only once. The chain joins TRBV7-2 to TRBJ1-1; D unresolved. The clonotype comes from a woman aged 55 to 70 with multiple sclerosis. Material for sequencing was PBMCs. The CDR3 spells CASSSPEVDTEAFF. For the CDR3, the DNA is TGTGCCAGCAGCTCCCCCGAGGTCGACACTGAAGCTTTCTTT.